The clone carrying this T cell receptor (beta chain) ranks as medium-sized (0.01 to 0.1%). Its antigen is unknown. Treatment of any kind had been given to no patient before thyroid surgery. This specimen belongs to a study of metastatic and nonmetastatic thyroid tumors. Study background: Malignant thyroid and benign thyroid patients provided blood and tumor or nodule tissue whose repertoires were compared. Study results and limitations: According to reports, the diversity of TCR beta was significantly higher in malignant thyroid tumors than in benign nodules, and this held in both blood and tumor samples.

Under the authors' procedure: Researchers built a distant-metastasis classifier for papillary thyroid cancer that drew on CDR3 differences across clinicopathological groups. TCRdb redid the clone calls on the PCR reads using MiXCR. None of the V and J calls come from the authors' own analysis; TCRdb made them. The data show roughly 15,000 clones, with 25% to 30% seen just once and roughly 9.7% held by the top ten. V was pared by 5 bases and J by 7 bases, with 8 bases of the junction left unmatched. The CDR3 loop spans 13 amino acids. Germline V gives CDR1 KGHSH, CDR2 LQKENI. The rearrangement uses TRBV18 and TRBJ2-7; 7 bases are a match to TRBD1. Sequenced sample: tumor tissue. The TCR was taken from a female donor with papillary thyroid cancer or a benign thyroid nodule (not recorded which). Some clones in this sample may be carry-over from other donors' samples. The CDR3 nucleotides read TGTGCCAGCTCAGCAACCTCGACAGGGGAGCAGTACTTC. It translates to CASSATSTGEQYF. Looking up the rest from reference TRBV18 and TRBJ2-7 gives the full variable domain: NAGVMQNPRHLVRRRGQEARLRCSPMKGHSHVYWYRQLPEEGLKFMVYLQKENIIDESGMPKERFSAEFPKEGPSILRIQQVVRGDSAAYFCASSATSTGEQYFGPGTRLTVT.